These 8 T cell receptor beta chains came from one sample sequenced in a study of shared clonotypes between healthy human individuals. TCRdb's copy holds only in-frame clones and misses some; the assay was immunoSEQ multiplex PCR. The sample consists of around 320,000 clones, around 90% of them appearing once. Sequences were obtained from memory CD8+ T cells sorted from blood. Sample subset: CD45RO+ cells pooled with CCR7-negative TemRA cells. The receptors derive from a man between 18 and 29 years old in good health.

This clone has just a few counts. V gene TRBV7-2 combines with J gene TRBJ2-2; unclear D gene. Per germline, CDR1 SGHTA and CDR2 FQGNSA. The CDR3 has 15 amino acids. V lost 6 bases, J lost 5 bases, and 16 bases lay in between. The DNA of the CDR3 is TGTGCCAGCAGAGAAGAGGAGAAAGGGACCGGGGAGCTGTTTTTT. Residues: CASREEEKGTGELFF. Drawing the rest from reference TRBV7-2 and TRBJ2-2, the complete variable domain is GAGVSQSPSNKVTEKGKDVELRCDPISGHTALYWYRQSLGQGLEFLIYFQGNSAPDKSGLPSDRFSAERTGGSVSTLTIQRTQQEDSAVYLCASREEEKGTGELFFGEGSRLTVL.

The CDR3 loop reads CASSLAPSGSYIGELFF. The CDR3 DNA reads as TGTGCCAGCAGCTTGGCTCCTAGCGGGAGTTATATCGGGGAGCTGTTTTTT. This chain joins TRBV5-4 and TRBJ2-2; 10 bases line up with TRBD2. Per germline, CDR1 SGHNT and CDR2 YYREEE (reference sequence). V lost 0 bases to trimming and J lost 7 bases; unmatched junction nucleotides: 9. The CDR3 is 17 amino acids.

The chain recombines TRBV7-9 with TRBJ2-1, with D possibly matching TRBD1 (6 bases). This CDR3 has 16 residues. The V end was cut by 0 bases, the J end by 4 bases, with 13 bases between. CDR1 is SEHNR and CDR2 is FQNEAQ in the germline V gene (reference sequence). CDR3 coding DNA: TGTGCCAGCAGCTTAGCTGAGGGGGAACGTTACAATGAGCAGTTCTTC. It encodes CASSLAEGERYNEQFF. The complete variable domain, with remaining parts taken from reference TRBV7-9 and TRBJ2-1, reads DTGVSQNPRHKITKRGQNVTFRCDPISEHNRLYWYRQTLGQGPEFLTYFQNEAQLEKSRLLSDRFSAERPKGSFSTLEIQRTEQGDSAMYLCASSLAEGERYNEQFFGPGTRLTVL.

The gene calls are TRBV5-4 and TRBJ2-3; TRBD1 agrees at 7 bases. The CDR3 covers 15 residues. J lost 2 bases, V lost 3 bases, and 6 bases had no gene match. Germline V gene sequence: CDR1 SGHNT, CDR2 YYREEE (reference sequence). The CDR3 protein is CASSSWTGPTDTQYF. CDR3 coding DNA: TGTGCCAGCAGCTCCTGGACAGGACCCACAGATACGCAGTATTTT.

This clone was counted a single time. The chain links TRBV9 to TRBJ2-7, with 7 bases identical to TRBD1. The germline CDR1 and CDR2 sequences are SGDLS and YYNGEE. V lost 0 bases and J lost 2; bases outside the gene matches: 5. CDR3 length: 15 amino acids. The CDR3 nucleotides are TGTGCCAGCAGCGTAGAGACAGGGACCCCCTACGAGCAGTACTTC. It codes for CASSVETGTPYEQYF.

The chain joins TRBV4-1 to TRBJ1-1; D gene uncertain. CDR3 size: 14 residues. Germline V gene lookup returns CDR1 MGHRA and CDR2 YSYEKL. Trimming left V 0 bases short and J 0 bases short, with 5 bases between. The CDR3 DNA sequence: TGCGCCAGCAGCCAAGAATCGGTGAACACTGAAGCTTTCTTT. Translating it yields CASSQESVNTEAFF.

This chain links TRBV9 with TRBJ2-5; D is perhaps TRBD2 (6 bases). This CDR3 is 14 amino acids long. The V and J ends lost 4 bases and 5 bases respectively, with 15 bases between them. In germline, CDR1 is SGDLS, CDR2 YYNGEE. In nucleotides, the CDR3 is TGTGCCAGCAGCAAAGGTGGGGGAGGTGAGACCCAGTACTTC. Its translation is CASSKGGGGETQYF.

The CDR3 sequence: CASSWENEQYF. CDR3 DNA sequence: TGTGCCAGCAGCTGGGAGAACGAGCAGTACTTC. This chain joins TRBV13 and TRBJ2-7; possibly TRBD2 for D (5 bases). This CDR3 has 11 residues. Trimming left V 4 bases short and J 5 bases short, with 6 bases between. The germline V gene encodes CDR1 PRHDT and CDR2 FYEKMQ (reference sequence). The full variable domain, rest sourced from reference TRBV13 and TRBJ2-7, is AAGVIQSPRHLIKEKRETATLKCYPIPRHDTVYWYQQGPGQDPQFLISFYEKMQSDKGSIPDRFSAQQFSDYHSELNMSSLELGDSALYFCASSWENEQYFGPGTRLTVT.